This T cell receptor (beta chain) was captured in a study of patients and donors after allogeneic stem cell transplantation. The germline gives CDR1 LGHDT, CDR2 YNNKEL (reference sequence). Between the trimmed V and J ends, which lost 1 base and 6 bases, there was a span of 8 bases. The CDR3 runs to 13 residues. Each CDR3 protein gets one entry after TCRdb re-called the RT-PCR reads with MiXCR. The table lists tens of thousands of distinct CDR3 sequences, roughly 29% of them singletons, with around 27% in the top ten. Material for sequencing was blood, either unsorted or a sorted T cell fraction (not recorded which). The chain links TRBV3-1 to TRBJ2-3; maybe TRBD2 (5 bases). This clonotype originated in a human donor who was either an allogeneic HSCT recipient or a stem cell or donor lymphocyte infusion donor (not recorded which). It is not recorded whose cells these are; they may come from a transplant donor. The CDR3 region is CASSQGGWDTQYF. DNA of the CDR3: TGTGCCAGCAGCCAAGGAGGGTGGGATACGCAGTATTTT.